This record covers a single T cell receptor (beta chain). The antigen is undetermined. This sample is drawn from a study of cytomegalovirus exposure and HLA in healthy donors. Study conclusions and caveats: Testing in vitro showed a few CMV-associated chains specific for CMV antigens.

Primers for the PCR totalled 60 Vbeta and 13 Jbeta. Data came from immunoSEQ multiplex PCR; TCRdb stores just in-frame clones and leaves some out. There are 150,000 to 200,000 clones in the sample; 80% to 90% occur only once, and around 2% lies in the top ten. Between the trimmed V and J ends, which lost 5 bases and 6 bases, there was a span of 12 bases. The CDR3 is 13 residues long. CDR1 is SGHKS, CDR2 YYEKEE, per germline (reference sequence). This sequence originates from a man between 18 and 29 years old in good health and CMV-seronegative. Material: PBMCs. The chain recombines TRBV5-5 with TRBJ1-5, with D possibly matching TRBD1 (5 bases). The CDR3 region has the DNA TGTGCCAGCAGTGGGGGGGGGAGTCAGCCCCAGCATTTT. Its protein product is CASSGGGSQPQHF. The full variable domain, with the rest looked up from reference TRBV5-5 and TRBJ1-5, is DAGVTQSPTHLIKTRGQQVTLRCSPISGHKSVSWYQQVLGQGPQFIFQYYEKEERGRGNFPDRFSARQFPNYSSELNVNALLLGDSALYLCASSGGGSQPQHFGDGTRLSIL.